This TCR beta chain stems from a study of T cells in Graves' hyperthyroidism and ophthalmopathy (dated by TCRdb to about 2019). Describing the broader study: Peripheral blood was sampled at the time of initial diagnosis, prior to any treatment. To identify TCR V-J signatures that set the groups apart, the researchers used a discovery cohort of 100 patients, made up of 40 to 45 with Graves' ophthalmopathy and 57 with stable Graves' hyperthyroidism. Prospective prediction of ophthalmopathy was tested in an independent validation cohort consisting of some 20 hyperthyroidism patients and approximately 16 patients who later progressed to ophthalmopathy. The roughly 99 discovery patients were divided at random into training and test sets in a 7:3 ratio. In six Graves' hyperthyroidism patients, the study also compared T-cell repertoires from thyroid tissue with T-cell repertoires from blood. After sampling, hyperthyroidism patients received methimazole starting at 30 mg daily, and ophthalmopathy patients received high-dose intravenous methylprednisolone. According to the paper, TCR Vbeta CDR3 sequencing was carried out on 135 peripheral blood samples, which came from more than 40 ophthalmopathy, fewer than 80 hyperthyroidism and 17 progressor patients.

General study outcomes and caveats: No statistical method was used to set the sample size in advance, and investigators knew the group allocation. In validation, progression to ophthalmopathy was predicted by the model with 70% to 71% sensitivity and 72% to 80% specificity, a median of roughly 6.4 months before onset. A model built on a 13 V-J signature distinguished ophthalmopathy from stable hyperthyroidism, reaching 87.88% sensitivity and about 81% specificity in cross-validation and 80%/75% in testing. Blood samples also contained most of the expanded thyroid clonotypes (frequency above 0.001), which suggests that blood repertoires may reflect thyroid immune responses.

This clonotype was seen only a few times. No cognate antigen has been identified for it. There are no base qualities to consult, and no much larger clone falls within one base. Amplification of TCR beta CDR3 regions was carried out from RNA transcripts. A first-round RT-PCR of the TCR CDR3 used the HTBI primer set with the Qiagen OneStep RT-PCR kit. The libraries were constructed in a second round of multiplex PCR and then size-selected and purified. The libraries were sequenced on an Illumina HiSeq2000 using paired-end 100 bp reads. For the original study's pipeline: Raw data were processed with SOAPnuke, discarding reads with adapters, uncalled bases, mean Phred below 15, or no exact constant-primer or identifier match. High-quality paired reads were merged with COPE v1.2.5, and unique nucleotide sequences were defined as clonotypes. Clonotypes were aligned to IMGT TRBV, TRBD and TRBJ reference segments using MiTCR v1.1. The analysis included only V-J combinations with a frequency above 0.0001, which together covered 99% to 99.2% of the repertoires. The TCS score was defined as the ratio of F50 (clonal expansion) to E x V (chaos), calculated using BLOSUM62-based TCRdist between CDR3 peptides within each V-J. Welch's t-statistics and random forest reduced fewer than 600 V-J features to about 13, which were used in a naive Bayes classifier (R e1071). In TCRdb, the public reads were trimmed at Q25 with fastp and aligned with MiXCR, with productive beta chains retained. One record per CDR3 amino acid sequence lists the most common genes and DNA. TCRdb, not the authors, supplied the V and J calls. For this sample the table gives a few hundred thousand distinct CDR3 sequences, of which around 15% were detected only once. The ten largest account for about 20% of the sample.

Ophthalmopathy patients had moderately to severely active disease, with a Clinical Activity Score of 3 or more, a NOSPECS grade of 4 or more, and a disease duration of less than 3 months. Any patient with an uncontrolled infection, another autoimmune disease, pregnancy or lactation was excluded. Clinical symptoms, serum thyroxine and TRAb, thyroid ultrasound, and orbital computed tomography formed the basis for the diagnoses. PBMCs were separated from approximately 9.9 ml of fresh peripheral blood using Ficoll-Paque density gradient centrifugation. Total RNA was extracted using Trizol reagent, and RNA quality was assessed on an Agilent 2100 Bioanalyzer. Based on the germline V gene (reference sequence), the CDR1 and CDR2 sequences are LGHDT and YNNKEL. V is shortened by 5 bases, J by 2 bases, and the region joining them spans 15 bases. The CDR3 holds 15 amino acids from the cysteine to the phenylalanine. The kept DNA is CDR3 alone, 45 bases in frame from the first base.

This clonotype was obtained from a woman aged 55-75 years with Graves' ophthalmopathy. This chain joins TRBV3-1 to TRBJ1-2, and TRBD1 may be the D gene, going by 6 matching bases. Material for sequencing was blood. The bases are TGTGCCAGCAGCTTGGCCGTACAGGGCAACTATGGCTACACCTTC. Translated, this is CASSLAVQGNYGYTF.